This T cell receptor beta chain was identified during a study of T cells in Graves' hyperthyroidism and ophthalmopathy. With 2 bases removed from V and 3 bases from J, the gap between germline ends came to 14 bases. The germline gives CDR1 MNHNS, CDR2 SASEGT. The CDR3 covers 15 residues. There were TCR beta CDR3 regions amplified from RNA transcripts. The HTBI primer set drove a first-round RT-PCR of the TCR CDR3. Each CDR3 protein is one row after TCRdb ran MiXCR on the multiplex PCR reads. The sample has 500,000 or so distinct CDR3 sequences, about 15% seen once. For this clonotype: This may stem from a read error, because a much larger clone lies one nucleotide away. The missing conserved phenylalanine or tryptophan at the end of this CDR3 makes a read error likely.

V is TRBV6-1 and J is TRBJ2-7; D is uncertain. This clonotype was obtained from a woman between 18 and 30 years old with Graves' ophthalmopathy. Source material: blood. The CDR3 nucleotides read TGTGCCAGCAGTGAACCGGGCATCTCGGACTACGAGCAGTACCTC. Translation gives CASSEPGISDYEQYL.